This entry describes one TCR beta chain. Its antigen remains unidentified. In TCRdb, the 5' RACE reads were re-called with MiXCR into one record per CDR3 protein. The repertoire holds over 110,000 distinct CDR3 sequences, with approximately 7.7% as singletons. V lost 5 bases and J 1 base, leaving 8 bases between the germline ends. Germline CDR1 is SGHTA and CDR2 is FQGNSA. The CDR3 consists of 13 residues. These data belong to a study of T cells after yellow fever vaccination. General study results and limits: Researchers noted that a small share of clonotypes showed up in both CD4 and CD8 compartments. At around 96% for CD4 and just over 85% for CD8, most primary-vaccination clones showed up again after the booster.

Sequencing was performed on CD4+ T cells sorted from PBMCs, taken 5 days after the yellow fever booster vaccination. The TCR sequence derives from a man aged 25-40 years who received the YFV17D yellow fever vaccine. This chain uses TRBV7-2 with TRBJ2-5; D is ambiguous. The CDR3: CASSVGPQETQYF. DNA for the CDR3: TGTGCCAGCAGCGTAGGGCCCCAAGAGACCCAGTACTTC.